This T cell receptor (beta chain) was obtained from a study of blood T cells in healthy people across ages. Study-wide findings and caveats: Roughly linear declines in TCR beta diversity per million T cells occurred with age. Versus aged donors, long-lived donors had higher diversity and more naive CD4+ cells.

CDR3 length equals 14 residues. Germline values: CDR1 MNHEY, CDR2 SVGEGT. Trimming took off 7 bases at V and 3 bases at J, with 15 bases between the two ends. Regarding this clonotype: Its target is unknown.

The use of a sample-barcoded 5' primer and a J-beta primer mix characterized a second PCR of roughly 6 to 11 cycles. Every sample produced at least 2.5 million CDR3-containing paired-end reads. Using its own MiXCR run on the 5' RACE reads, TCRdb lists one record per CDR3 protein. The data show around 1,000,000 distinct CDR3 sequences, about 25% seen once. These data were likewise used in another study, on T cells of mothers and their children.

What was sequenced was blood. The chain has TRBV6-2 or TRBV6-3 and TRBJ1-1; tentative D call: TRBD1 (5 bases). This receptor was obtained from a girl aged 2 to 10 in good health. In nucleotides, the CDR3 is TGTGCCAGCACCCTCTTGAAGGGGTACACTGAAGCTTTCTTT. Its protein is CASTLLKGYTEAFF.